The 24 T cell receptor beta chains listed next were all sequenced from one sample in a study of T cell responses to AZD1222 COVID-19 vaccine. Method: immunoSEQ multiplex PCR; TCRdb's copy keeps in-frame clones and lacks some. The profile shows about 220,000 clones, more than 85% of them singletons. The input for sequencing was peripheral blood, taken on day 0 of MenACWY control vaccination. The receptors shown here come from an adult in good health.

The V call is TRBV30, the J call TRBJ2-1; D is unresolved. Germline lookup yields CDR1 GTSNPN and CDR2 SVGIG (reference sequence). The V end was cut by 2 bases, the J end by 4 bases, with 3 bases between. The CDR3 has 11 amino acids. Here the CDR3 DNA reads TGTGCCTGGAGTTGGTACAATGAGCAGTTCTTC. This codes for CAWSWYNEQFF.

This chain joins TRBV18 and TRBJ1-4; 9 positions match TRBD1. There are 13 residues in the CDR3. Germline lookup yields CDR1 KGHSH and CDR2 LQKENI. V lost 3 bases to trimming and J lost 13 bases; unmatched junction nucleotides: 6. The CDR3 sequence is CASSPNRQGGLFF. CDR3 nucleotide sequence: TGTGCCAGCTCACCTAATCGACAGGGGGGACTGTTTTTT.

CDR3 DNA: TGTGCCAGCAGCGGACAGGGGGCGGGAATTGGAGGCTACACCTTC. It yields the protein CASSGQGAGIGGYTF. The rearrangement links TRBV2 to TRBJ1-2; 11 nucleotides align to TRBD1. V shed 6 bases and J 8 bases; nucleotides not matched to a gene: 11. CDR1 is SNHLY and CDR2 is FYNNEI in the germline V gene. This CDR3 spans 15 amino acids.

The rearrangement links TRBV28 to TRBJ2-7; tentatively, D is TRBD1 (5 bases). This CDR3 region has 11 residues. Trimming removed 3 bases from V and 7 bases from J, with 7 bases in between. CDR1 MDHEN and CDR2 SYDVKM come from the germline V gene. This chain's CDR3 is CASSFQGEQYF. The CDR3 DNA sequence: TGTGCCAGCAGTTTTCAGGGTGAGCAGTACTTC.

The V and J genes are TRBV7-2 and TRBJ2-7; TRBD2 is a possible D gene (6 bases). The V gene lost 1 base and the J gene lost 5 bases, with 15 bases spanning the gap. This CDR3 contains 15 residues. CDR1 and CDR2 (germline): SGHTA, FQGNSA. CDR3 protein: CASSLVGGVRNEQYF. DNA for the CDR3: TGTGCCAGCAGCTTAGTAGGAGGGGTGCGAAACGAGCAGTACTTC.

The rearrangement uses TRBV5-1 and TRBJ2-2; perhaps TRBD2 as D (5 bases). Germline V lookup: CDR1 SGHRS, CDR2 YFSETQ. The CDR3 is 14 amino acids. V lost 2 bases and J lost 5, with 10 bases in between. This chain's CDR3 is CASSFTQRTGELFF. The CDR3 nucleotides read TGCGCCAGCAGCTTCACTCAGCGGACCGGGGAGCTGTTTTTT.

The count of this clone is one. The genes are TRBV7-8 and TRBJ1-2; D uncertain. Trimming pared 7 bases from V and 2 bases from J, leaving 11 bases between. The germline V gene has CDR1 SGHVS and CDR2 FQNEAQ. The CDR3 totals 13 residues. The chain's CDR3 is CASTNGRNYGYTF. Here the CDR3 DNA reads TGTGCCAGCACCAACGGCAGGAACTATGGCTACACCTTC.

The chain uses TRBV27 and TRBJ2-2, with TRBD1 matching 7 bases. This CDR3 spans 15 amino acids. Germline V CDR1 and CDR2: MNHEY, SMNVEV (reference sequence). Trimming cost V 2 bases and J 7 bases; bases outside gene matches: 7. The CDR3 spells CASSLVLPGGGELFF. The CDR3 nucleotides read TGTGCCAGCAGTTTAGTTTTACCAGGGGGCGGGGAGCTGTTTTTT.

This chain joins TRBV7-2 and TRBJ1-4; D might be TRBD1 (6 bases). CDR3 size: 13 residues. V was trimmed by 2 bases and J by 8 bases, leaving 9 bases between them. Germline V gene lookup returns CDR1 SGHTA and CDR2 FQGNSA. The DNA of the CDR3 is TGTGCCAGCAGCTTATGGGGGGGCGAAAAACTGTTTTTT. Its protein is CASSLWGGEKLFF.

This chain uses TRBV19 with TRBJ1-5, with D possibly being TRBD1 (5 bases). CDR1 is LNHDA and CDR2 is SQIVND in the germline V gene (reference sequence). The ends were cut back, 5 bases at V and 3 bases at J, with 14 bases in the middle. The CDR3 is 15 residues long. The CDR3 DNA reads TGTGCCAGTAGTCCGGCAGGGAGCCTCAATCAGCCCCAGCATTTT. The encoded protein is CASSPAGSLNQPQHF.

This chain uses TRBV6-5 with TRBJ1-1, with TRBD1 as a possible D gene (6 bases). This CDR3 has 13 residues. Trimming took off 6 bases at V and 12 bases at J, with 20 bases between the two ends. CDR1 and CDR2 (germline): MNHEY, SVGAGI. The CDR3: CASRVPITGITFF. Written as DNA, the CDR3 is TGTGCCAGCAGGGTTCCTATTACAGGGATAACTTTCTTT.

This sequence joins TRBV5-1 and TRBJ1-1; 7 nucleotides agree with TRBD1. CDR1 and CDR2 (germline): SGHRS, YFSETQ. The CDR3 totals 17 residues. Losses at the gene ends were 3 bases for V and 2 bases for J; bases not matched to a gene: 13. The CDR3: CASSSIPNRGVNTEAFF. CDR3 DNA: TGCGCCAGCAGCTCCATCCCGAACAGGGGTGTTAACACTGAAGCTTTCTTT.

The table lists this clone with a few counts. This sequence joins TRBV2 and TRBJ1-2; 8 bases are shared with TRBD1. This CDR3 comprises 14 residues. CDR1 and CDR2 from the germline V gene are SNHLY and FYNNEI. V lost 5 bases, J lost 5 bases, and 7 bases stayed unmatched. CDR3: CASSLTGDLYGYTF. The DNA for the CDR3 is TGTGCCAGCAGTCTGACAGGGGACCTTTATGGCTACACCTTC.

CDR3 coding DNA: TGTGCCAGTAGTAACGGGGGGGACAATCAGCCCCAGCATTTT. Translation: CASSNGGDNQPQHF. The J gene is TRBJ1-5, the V gene TRBV19, with TRBD1 as a possible D gene (5 bases). V was shortened by 4 bases and J by 3 bases, with 10 bases between the two germline ends. CDR1 and CDR2 (germline): LNHDA, SQIVND (reference sequence). This CDR3 region has 14 residues.

This rearrangement joins TRBV3-1 (or the pseudogene TRBV3-2) to TRBJ1-2; the D gene is possibly TRBD1 (6 bases). The V gene's germline CDR1 is LGHDT and CDR2 YNNKEL (reference sequence). CDR3 length: 13 amino acids. With 1 base removed from V and 7 bases from J, the gap between germline ends came to 10 bases. CDR3 residues: CASSQGTAGGYTF. CDR3 in DNA: TGTGCCAGCAGCCAAGGGACAGCGGGTGGCTACACCTTC.

The chain carries TRBV19 and TRBJ1-2; no clear D gene. V was clipped by 3 bases and J by 3 bases, with 11 bases between them. The CDR3 runs 14 residues. Germline lookup yields CDR1 LNHDA and CDR2 SQIVND (reference sequence). The CDR3 loop reads CASSIGTKDYGYTF. The CDR3 region has the DNA TGTGCCAGTAGTATTGGTACAAAGGACTATGGCTACACCTTC.

This chain connects TRBV19 to TRBJ2-1; D may be TRBD1 (6 bases). The CDR3 is made up of 15 amino acids. With 7 bases removed from V and 4 bases from J, the gap between germline ends came to 17 bases. CDR1 is LNHDA and CDR2 is SQIVND in the germline V gene (reference sequence). CDR3 coding DNA: TGTGCCAGTACTGGGGCACAGGGAGTATACAATGAGCAGTTCTTC. Translation gives CASTGAQGVYNEQFF. Full variable domain (missing parts from reference TRBV19 and TRBJ2-1): DGGITQSPKYLFRKEGQNVTLSCEQNLNHDAMYWYRQDPGQGLRLIYYSQIVNDFQKGDIAEGYSVSREKKESFPLTVTSAQKNPTAFYLCASTGAQGVYNEQFFGPGTRLTVL.

The rearrangement joins TRBV12-3 or TRBV12-4 to TRBJ2-5, with 8 bases aligning to TRBD1. The J segment lost 3 bases and the V segment lost 5 bases, leaving 2 bases of the junction unmatched. The CDR3 is made up of 13 amino acids. In DNA, the CDR3 is TGTGCCAGCAGTCGGGACAGGAAAGAGACCCAGTACTTC. It encodes CASSRDRKETQYF.

The chain uses TRBV7-8 and TRBJ1-1; no definite D call. With 6 bases removed from V and 10 bases from J, the gap between germline ends came to 21 bases. The germline gives CDR1 SGHVS, CDR2 FQNEAQ. The CDR3 spans 14 residues. DNA of the CDR3: TGTGCCAGCAGTGTTGGGTGGCTTGATGGTGGAGCTTTCTTT. This encodes CASSVGWLDGGAFF.

Regarding this clone: Germline is not matched at one junction end, which may reflect a read error. This chain joins TRBV30 and TRBJ1-2; D possibly corresponds to TRBD1 (5 bases). CDR1 is GTSNPN and CDR2 is SVGIG in the germline V gene (reference sequence). This CDR3 comprises 11 residues. The CDR3 DNA is TGTGCCTGGAGTGTACCCCTAGGACACCTCTTC. Its protein product is CAWSVPLGHLF.

The chain is built from TRBV30 and TRBJ2-1, with 9 bases identical to TRBD2. J gave up 8 bases and V 3 bases, and 14 bases lay outside the gene matches. The CDR3 loop spans 16 amino acids. Per the germline V gene, CDR1 is GTSNPN and CDR2 is SVGIG (reference sequence). CDR3 DNA: TGTGCCTGGAGACCACCGCGGGGGGGCAAGTTCTATGAGCAGTTCTTC. This gives the protein CAWRPPRGGKFYEQFF. The full variable domain, rest sourced from reference TRBV30 and TRBJ2-1, is SQTIHQWPATLVQPVGSPLSLECTVEGTSNPNLYWYRQAAGRGLQLLFYSVGIGQISSEVPQNLSASRPQDRQFILSSKKLLLSDSGFYLCAWRPPRGGKFYEQFFGPGTRLTVL.

The rearrangement links TRBV19 to TRBJ1-4; D unresolved. With 3 bases removed from V and 14 bases from J, the gap between germline ends came to 13 bases. The CDR3 loop spans 12 amino acids. Per germline, CDR1 LNHDA and CDR2 SQIVND (reference sequence). CDR3 DNA: TGTGCCAGTAGTATGATCTCTCAAACCCTGTTTTTT. This translates into CASSMISQTLFF.

The chain carries TRBV7-8 and TRBJ1-2; the D is unclear. Germline loops: CDR1 SGHVS, CDR2 FQNEAQ. The V end was cut by 5 bases, the J end by 2 bases, with 9 bases between. This CDR3 comprises 13 residues. The CDR3 DNA reads TGTGCCAGCAGCCCAAACATCAACTATGGCTACACCTTC. Translating gives CASSPNINYGYTF.

V usage is TRBV27 and J usage is TRBJ1-2, with D maybe TRBD1 (6 bases). V gave up 0 bases and J gave up 4 bases, with 15 bases separating them. In germline, CDR1 is MNHEY, CDR2 SMNVEV (reference sequence). There are 16 residues in the CDR3. Here the CDR3 reads CASSLSGTGSFYGYTF. The CDR3 nucleotides read TGTGCCAGCAGTTTATCCGGCACAGGGTCCTTCTATGGCTACACCTTC.